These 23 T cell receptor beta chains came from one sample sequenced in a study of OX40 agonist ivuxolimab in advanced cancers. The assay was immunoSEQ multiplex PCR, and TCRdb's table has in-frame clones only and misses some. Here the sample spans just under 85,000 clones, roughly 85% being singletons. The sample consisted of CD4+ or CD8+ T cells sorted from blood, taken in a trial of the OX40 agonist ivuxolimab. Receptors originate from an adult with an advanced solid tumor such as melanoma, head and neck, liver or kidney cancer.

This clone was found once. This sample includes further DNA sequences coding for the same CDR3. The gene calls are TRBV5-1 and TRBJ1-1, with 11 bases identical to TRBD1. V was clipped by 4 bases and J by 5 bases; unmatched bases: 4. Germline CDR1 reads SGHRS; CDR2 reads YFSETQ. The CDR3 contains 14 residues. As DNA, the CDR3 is TGCGCCAGCAGCCCCGGGACAGGGGGAACTGAAGCTTTCTTT. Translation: CASSPGTGGTEAFF.

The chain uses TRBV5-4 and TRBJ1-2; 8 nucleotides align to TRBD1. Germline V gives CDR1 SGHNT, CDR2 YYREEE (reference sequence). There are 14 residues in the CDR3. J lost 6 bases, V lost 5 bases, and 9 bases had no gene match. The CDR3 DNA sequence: TGTGCCAGCAGTGTGTTTAGGACAGGGAATGGCTACACCTTC. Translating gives CASSVFRTGNGYTF.

The CDR3 sequence is CASSPPTSGGRGEQFF. CDR3 nucleotides: TGTGCCAGCTCACCACCGACTAGCGGGGGCAGGGGTGAGCAGTTCTTC. J is TRBJ2-1 and V is TRBV18; 12 nucleotides align to TRBD2. The CDR3 runs to 16 residues. Germline CDR1 and CDR2: KGHSH and LQKENI. The V and J ends lost 0 bases and 9 bases, in that order; junction bases with no gene match: 6.

In DNA form, the CDR3 reads TGTGCCAGCAGCGCCTCCGCGGGGGGCTACTCCTACAATGAGCAGTTCTTC. Translating it yields CASSASAGGYSYNEQFF. This sequence joins TRBV7-2 and TRBJ2-1, with 8 bases fitting TRBD2. J lost 0 bases, V lost 5 bases, and 9 bases had no gene match. The CDR3 extends over 17 amino acids. CDR1 and CDR2 from the germline V gene are SGHTA and FQGNSA.

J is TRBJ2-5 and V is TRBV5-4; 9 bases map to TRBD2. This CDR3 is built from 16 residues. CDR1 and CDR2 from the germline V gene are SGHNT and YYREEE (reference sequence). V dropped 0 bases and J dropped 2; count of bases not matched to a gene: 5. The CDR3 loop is CASSLEASGVQETQYF. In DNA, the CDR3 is TGTGCCAGCAGCTTGGAGGCTAGCGGGGTTCAAGAGACCCAGTACTTC.

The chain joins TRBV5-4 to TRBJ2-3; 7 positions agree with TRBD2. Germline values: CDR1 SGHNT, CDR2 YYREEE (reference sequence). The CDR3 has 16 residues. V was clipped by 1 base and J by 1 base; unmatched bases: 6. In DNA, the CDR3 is TGTGCCAGCAGCTTGACCGGGGGGTGGGGCACAGATACGCAGTATTTT. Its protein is CASSLTGGWGTDTQYF.

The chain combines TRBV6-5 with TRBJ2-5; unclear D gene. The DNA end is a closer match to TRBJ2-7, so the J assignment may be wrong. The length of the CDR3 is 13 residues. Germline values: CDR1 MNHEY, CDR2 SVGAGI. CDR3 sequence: CASSPGRAYEQYF. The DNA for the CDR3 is TGTGCCAGCAGTCCAGGAAGAGCCTACGAGCAGTACTTC.

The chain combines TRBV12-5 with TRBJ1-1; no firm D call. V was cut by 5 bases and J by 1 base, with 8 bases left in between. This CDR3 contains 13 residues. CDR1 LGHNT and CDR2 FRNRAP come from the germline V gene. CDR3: CASGRARNTEAFF. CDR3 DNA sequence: TGTGCTAGTGGTCGAGCCCGGAACACTGAAGCTTTCTTT.

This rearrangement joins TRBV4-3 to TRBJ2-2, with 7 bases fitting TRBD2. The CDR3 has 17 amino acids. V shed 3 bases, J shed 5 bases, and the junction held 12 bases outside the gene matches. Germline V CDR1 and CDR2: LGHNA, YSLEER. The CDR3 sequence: CASSHGTTSGWTGELFF. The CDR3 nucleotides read TGCGCCAGCAGCCATGGGACTACCTCCGGGTGGACCGGGGAGCTGTTTTTT.

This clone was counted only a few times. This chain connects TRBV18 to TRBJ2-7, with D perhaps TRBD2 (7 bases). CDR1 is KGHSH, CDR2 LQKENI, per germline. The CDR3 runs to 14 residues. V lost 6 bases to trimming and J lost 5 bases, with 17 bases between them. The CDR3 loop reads CASSLQGRGHEQYF. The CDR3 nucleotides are TGTGCCAGCTCCCTCCAGGGGAGGGGCCACGAGCAGTACTTC.

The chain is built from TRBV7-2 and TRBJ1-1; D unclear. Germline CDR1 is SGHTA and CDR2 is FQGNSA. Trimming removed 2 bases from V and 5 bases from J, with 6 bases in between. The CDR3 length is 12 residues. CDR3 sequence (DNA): TGTGCCAGCAGCTTACTCAGGACTGAAGCTTTCTTT. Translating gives CASSLLRTEAFF.

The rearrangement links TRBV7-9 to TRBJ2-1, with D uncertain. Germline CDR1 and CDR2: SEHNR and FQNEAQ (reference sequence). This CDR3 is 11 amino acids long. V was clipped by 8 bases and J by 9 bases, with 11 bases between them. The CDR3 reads CASGARGEQFF. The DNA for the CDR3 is TGTGCCAGCGGTGCGAGAGGTGAGCAGTTCTTC.

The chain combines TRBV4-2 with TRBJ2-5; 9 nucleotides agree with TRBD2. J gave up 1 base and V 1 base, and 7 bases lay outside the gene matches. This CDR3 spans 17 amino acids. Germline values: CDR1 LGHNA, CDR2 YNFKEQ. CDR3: CASSQGLVAGVQETQYF. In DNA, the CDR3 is TGTGCCAGCAGCCAAGGGTTGGTAGCGGGGGTCCAAGAGACCCAGTACTTC.

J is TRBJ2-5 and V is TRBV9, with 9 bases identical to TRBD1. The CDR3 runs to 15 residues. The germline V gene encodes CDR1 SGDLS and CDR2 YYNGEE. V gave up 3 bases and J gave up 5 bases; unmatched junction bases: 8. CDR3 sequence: CASSATGQGGETQYF. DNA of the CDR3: TGTGCCAGCAGCGCGACGGGACAGGGCGGGGAGACCCAGTACTTC.

The CDR3 bases are TGTGCCAGCACTGGACAGGGAGGGAACACTGAGCAGTTCTTC. It specifies CASTGQGGNTEQFF. The V and J genes are TRBV6-5 and TRBJ2-1; a weak D match, TRBD1 (8 bases). Germline CDR1 reads MNHEY; CDR2 reads SVGAGI. CDR3 length: 14 residues. Trimming took off 7 bases at V and 9 bases at J, with 19 bases between the two ends.

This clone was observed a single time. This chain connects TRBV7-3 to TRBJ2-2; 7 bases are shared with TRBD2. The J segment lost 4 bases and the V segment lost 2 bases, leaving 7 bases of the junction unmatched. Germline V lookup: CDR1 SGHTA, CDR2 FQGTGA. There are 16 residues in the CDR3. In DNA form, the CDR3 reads TGTGCCAGCAGCTTATCGCACTCGGGGGGCACCGGGGAGCTGTTTTTT. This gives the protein CASSLSHSGGTGELFF.

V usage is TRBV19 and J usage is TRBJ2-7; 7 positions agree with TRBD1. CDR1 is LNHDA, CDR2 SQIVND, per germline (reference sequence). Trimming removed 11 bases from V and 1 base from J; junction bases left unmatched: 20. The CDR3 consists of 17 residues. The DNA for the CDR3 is TGTGCCTCCTCAGCGATAACAGGGGTGAGGAGGTCCTACGAGCAGTACTTC. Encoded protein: CASSAITGVRRSYEQYF.

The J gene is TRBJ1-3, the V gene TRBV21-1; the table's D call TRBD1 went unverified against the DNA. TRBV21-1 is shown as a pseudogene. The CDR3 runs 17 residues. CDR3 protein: CASSEDRSEFSGNTIYF. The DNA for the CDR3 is TGTGCCAGCAGCGAGGACAGAAGTGAGTTTTCTGGAAACACCATATATTTT.

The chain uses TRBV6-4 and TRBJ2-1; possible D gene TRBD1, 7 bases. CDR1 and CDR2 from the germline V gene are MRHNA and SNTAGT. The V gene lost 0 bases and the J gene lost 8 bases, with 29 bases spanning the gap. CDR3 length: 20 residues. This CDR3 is CASSDSGGQPKGQLCDEQFF. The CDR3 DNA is TGTGCCAGCAGTGACTCGGGGGGACAGCCAAAGGGTCAACTGTGTGATGAGCAGTTCTTC.

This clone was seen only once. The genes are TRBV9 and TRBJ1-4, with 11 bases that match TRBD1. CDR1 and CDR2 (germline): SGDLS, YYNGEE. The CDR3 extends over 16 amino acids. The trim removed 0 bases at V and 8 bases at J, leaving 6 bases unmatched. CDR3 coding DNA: TGTGCCAGCAGCGTAGGGACAGGGGGCTTGGAAGAAAAACTGTTTTTT. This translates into CASSVGTGGLEEKLFF.

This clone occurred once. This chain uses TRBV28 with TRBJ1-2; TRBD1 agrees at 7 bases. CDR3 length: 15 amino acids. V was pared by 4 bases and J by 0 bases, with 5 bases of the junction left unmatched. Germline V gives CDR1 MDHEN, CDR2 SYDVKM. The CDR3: CASSWGQLANYGYTF. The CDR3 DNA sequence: TGTGCCAGCAGTTGGGGACAGTTAGCTAACTATGGCTACACCTTC.

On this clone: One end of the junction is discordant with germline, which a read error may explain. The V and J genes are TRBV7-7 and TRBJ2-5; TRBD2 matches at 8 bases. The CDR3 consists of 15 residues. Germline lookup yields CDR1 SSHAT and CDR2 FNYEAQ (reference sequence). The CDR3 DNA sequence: TGTGCTAGCAGCTTAAGAGCGGGGGCCCAAGAGACCCAGTACTTC. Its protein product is CASSLRAGAQETQYF.

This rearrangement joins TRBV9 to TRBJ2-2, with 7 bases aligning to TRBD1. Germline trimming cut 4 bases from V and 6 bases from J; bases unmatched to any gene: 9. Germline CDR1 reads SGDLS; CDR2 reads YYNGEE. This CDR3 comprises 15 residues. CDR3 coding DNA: TGTGCCAGCAGCTCCCACAGGGGTAACCCCGGGGAGCTGTTTTTT. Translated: CASSSHRGNPGELFF.